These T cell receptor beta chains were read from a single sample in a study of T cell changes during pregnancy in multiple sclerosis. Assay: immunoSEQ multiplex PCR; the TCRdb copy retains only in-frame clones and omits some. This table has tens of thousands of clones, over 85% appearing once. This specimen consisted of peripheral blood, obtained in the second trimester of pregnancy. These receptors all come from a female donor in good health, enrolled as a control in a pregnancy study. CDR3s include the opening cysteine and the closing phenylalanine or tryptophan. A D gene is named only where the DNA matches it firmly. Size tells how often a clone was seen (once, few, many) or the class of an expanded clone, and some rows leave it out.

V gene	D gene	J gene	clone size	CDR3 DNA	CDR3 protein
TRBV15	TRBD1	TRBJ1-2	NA	TGTGCCACCAGCAGGGGGCAGGGGGACAACTATGGCTACACCTTC	CATSRGQGDNYGYTF
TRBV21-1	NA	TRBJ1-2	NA	TGTGCCAGCAGAAAAGAACGGAGAAACTATGGCTACACCTTC	CASRKERRNYGYTF
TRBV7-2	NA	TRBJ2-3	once	TGTGCCGTCTCGGTCCCCACAGATACGCAGTATTTT	CAVSVPTDTQYF
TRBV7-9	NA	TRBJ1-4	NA	TGTGCCAGCAGCTTAGCCGGTGGCGGGGAAAAACTGTTTTTT	CASSLAGGGEKLFF
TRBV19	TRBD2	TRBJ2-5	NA	TGTGCCAGTAGTCCGGGACTAGCGGGGTACCAAGAGACCCAGTACTTC	CASSPGLAGYQETQYF
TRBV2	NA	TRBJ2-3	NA	TGTGCCAGTGCAAACAGGGTCAGCACAGATACGCAGTATTTT	CASANRVSTDTQYF
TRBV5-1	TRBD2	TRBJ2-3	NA	TGCGCCAGCAGCTGGGGGACTAGCGGGGGGGCCTTCCGCGGAGATACGCAGTATTTT	CASSWGTSGGAFRGDTQYF
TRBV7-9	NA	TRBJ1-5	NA	TGTGCCAGCAGCTTACGGGGAAATCAGCCCCAGCATTTT	CASSLRGNQPQHF
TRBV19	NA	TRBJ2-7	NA	TGTGCCAGTAGTATTTCGGGAGTTGGGTACGAGCAGTACTTC	CASSISGVGYEQYF
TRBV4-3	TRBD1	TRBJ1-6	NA	TGCGCCAGCAGCCGAGAGACAGGGAATTATAATTCACCCCTCCACTTT	CASSRETGNYNSPLHF
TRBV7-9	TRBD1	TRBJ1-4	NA	TGTGCCAGCAGCTCCCAGGGGGCATCTAATGAAAAACTGTTTTTT	CASSSQGASNEKLFF
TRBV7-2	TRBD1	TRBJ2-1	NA	TGTGCCAGCAGCTTAGGTTACAGGGGAGTCAATGAGCAGTTCTTC	CASSLGYRGVNEQFF
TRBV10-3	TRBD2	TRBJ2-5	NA	TGTGCCATCAGGGGGACTAGCGGAGAGACCCAGTACTTC	CAIRGTSGETQYF
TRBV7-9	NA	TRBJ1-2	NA	TGTGCCAGCAGCTCGCTGGAGGGTGGCTACACCTTC	CASSSLEGGYTF
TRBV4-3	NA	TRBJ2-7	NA	TGCGCCAGCAGCCAAGGGCGGGACGGCTACGAGCAGTACTTC	CASSQGRDGYEQYF
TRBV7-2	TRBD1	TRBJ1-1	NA	TGTGCCAGCAGCTTAGGAACAGGGGGTTTCACTGAAGCTTTCTTT	CASSLGTGGFTEAFF
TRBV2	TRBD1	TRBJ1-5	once	TGTGCCAGCAGTTTCCGGGACAGATTCAATCAGCCCCAGCATTTT	CASSFRDRFNQPQHF
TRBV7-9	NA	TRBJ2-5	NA	TGTGCCAGCAGCACCCCCGGCGGGGTAGAGACCCAGTACTTC	CASSTPGGVETQYF
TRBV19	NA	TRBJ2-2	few	TGTGCCAGTAGGGGGGCTAGAAACACCGGGGAGCTGTTTTTT	CASRGARNTGELFF
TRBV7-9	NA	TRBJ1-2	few	TGTGCCAGCAGCTGGGGGGAGTCCTATGGCTACACCTTC	CASSWGESYGYTF